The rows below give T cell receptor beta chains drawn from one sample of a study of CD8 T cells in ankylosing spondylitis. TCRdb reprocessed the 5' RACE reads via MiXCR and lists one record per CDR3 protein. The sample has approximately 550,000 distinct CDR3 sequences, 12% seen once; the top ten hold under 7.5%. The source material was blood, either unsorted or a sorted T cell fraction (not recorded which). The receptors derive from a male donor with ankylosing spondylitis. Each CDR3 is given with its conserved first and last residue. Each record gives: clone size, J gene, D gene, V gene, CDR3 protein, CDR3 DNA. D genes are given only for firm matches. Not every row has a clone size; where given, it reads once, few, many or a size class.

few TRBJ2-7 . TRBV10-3 CAIAGSDSYEQYF TGTGCCATTGCCGGGTCTGACTCCTACGAGCAGTACTTC
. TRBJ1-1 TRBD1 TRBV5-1 CASSVAGTGVLNTEAFF TGCGCCAGCAGCGTAGCCGGGACAGGGGTGTTGAACACTGAAGCTTTCTTT
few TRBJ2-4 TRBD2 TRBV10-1 CASSESSSGSSDQYF TGCGCCAGCAGTGAAAGTTCTAGCGGGAGTTCAGATCAGTACTTC
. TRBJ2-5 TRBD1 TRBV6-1 CASTPSRDRGRRETQYF TGTGCCAGCACCCCTTCCCGGGACAGGGGAAGAAGGGAGACCCAGTACTTC
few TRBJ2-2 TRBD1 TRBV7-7 CASSPDRGLPSNTGELFF TGTGCCAGCAGCCCGGACAGGGGGCTTCCTTCGAACACCGGGGAGCTGTTTTTT
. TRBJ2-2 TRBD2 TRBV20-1 CSARDFLGGGELFF TGCAGTGCTAGAGACTTCTTGGGAGGGGGGGAGCTGTTTTTT
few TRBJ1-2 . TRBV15 CATSPGVGYGYTF TGTGCCACCAGCCCAGGGGTGGGCTATGGCTACACCTTC
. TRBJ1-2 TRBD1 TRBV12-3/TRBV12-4 CASSAGQAKSGYGYTF TGTGCCAGCAGCGCGGGACAGGCCAAGTCGGGCTATGGCTACACCTTC
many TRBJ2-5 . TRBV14 CASSQLDTQETQYF TGTGCCAGCAGCCAGTTGGACACGCAAGAGACCCAGTACTTC
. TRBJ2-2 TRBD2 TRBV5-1 CASSGLAGDTGELFF TGCGCCAGCAGTGGGCTAGCGGGAGACACCGGGGAGCTGTTTTTT
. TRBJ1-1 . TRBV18 CASSATWNTEAFF TGTGCCAGCTCCGCGACATGGAACACTGAAGCTTTCTTT
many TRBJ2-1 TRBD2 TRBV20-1 CSAIDLAGYYNEQFF TGCAGTGCTATCGACCTAGCGGGGTACTACAATGAGCAGTTCTTC
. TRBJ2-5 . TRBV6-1 CASTGTRQETQYF TGTGCCAGCACAGGGACACGACAAGAGACCCAGTACTTC
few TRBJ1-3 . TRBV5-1 CASSLQENGNTIYF TGCGCCAGCAGCTTGCAGGAGAACGGAAACACCATATATTTT
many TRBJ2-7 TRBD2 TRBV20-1 CSATGLAESYEQYF TGCAGTGCTACGGGACTAGCGGAATCCTACGAGCAGTACTTC
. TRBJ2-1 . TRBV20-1 CSARVGSAYNEQFF TGCAGTGCTAGAGTTGGCTCGGCCTACAATGAGCAGTTCTTC
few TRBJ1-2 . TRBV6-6 CASSSAQTRGYTF TGTGCCAGCAGCTCCGCTCAGACGCGCGGCTACACCTTC
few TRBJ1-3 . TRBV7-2 CASRRQGNGNTIYF TGTGCCAGCAGACGCCAGGGTAACGGAAACACCATATATTTT
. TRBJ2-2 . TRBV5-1 CASSFGRGSAGELFF TGCGCCAGCAGCTTCGGTAGGGGAAGTGCCGGGGAGCTGTTTTTT
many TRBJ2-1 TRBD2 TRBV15 CATSRTPMGLAGDNEQFF TGTGCCACCAGCAGAACCCCCATGGGACTAGCGGGGGACAATGAGCAGTTCTTC
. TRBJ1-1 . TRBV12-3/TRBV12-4 CASSLSPLMNTEAFF TGTGCCAGCAGTTTATCTCCTCTGATGAACACTGAAGCTTTCTTT
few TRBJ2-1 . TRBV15 CATSRGRSTQNGNEQFF TGTGCCACCAGCAGGGGTAGGAGCACACAGAATGGCAATGAGCAGTTCTTC
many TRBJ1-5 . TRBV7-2 CASSLEVYSNQPQHF TGTGCCAGCAGCTTAGAAGTTTATAGCAATCAGCCCCAGCATTTT
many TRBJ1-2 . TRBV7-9 CASSATGLNYGYTF TGTGCCAGCAGCGCGACGGGCCTTAACTATGGCTACACCTTC
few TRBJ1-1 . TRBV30 CAWIRATEAFF TGTGCCTGGATCCGGGCTACTGAAGCTTTCTTT
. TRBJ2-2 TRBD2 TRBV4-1 CASSQQRGEELFF TGCGCCAGCAGCCAGCAGCGGGGCGAGGAGCTGTTTTTT
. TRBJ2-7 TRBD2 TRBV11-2 CASSLGLAGDPYF TGTGCCAGCAGCTTAGGGTTAGCGGGAGACCCGTACTTC
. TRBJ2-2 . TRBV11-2 CASSLWTGPLGELFF TGTGCCAGCAGCTTATGGACGGGACCTTTGGGGGAGCTGTTTTTT
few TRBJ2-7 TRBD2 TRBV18 CASSPERGSSYEQYF TGTGCCAGCTCACCGGAGCGGGGTAGCTCCTACGAGCAGTACTTC
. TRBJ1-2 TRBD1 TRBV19 CASSTFTGQGVYYGYTF TGTGCCAGTAGTACTTTTACGGGACAGGGGGTTTACTATGGCTACACCTTC
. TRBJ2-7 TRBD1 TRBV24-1 CATAGTGVGEQYF TGTGCCACAGCCGGGACAGGGGTGGGCGAGCAGTACTTC
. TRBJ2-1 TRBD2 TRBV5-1 CASSVAGGPGYNEQFF TGCGCCAGCAGCGTAGCGGGAGGGCCGGGCTACAATGAGCAGTTCTTC
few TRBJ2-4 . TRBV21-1 CASSKREGKNIQYF TGTGCCAGCAGCAAAAGGGAGGGCAAAAACATTCAGTACTTC
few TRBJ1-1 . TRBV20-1 CSVAEATGWTEAFF TGCAGTGTCGCGGAAGCAACAGGGTGGACTGAAGCTTTCTTT
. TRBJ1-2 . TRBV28 CASSLAGAYYGYTF TGTGCCAGCAGTTTAGCAGGGGCATACTATGGCTACACCTTC